This T cell receptor beta chain was retrieved from a study of T cell responses to AZD1222 COVID-19 vaccine (dated by TCRdb to the early 2020s). Regarding the study in general: AZD1222 recipients with second doses at about 4 weeks or about 12 weeks were pooled, because spike-specific TCR depth and breadth did not differ between schedules. A total of 233 trial participants underwent TCR sequencing, of whom nearly 210 received two doses of AZD1222 and around 25 received two doses of the MenACWY control vaccine. Trial participants were enrolled by age into subgroups of 18-55, 56-69 and 70-plus years, and around 150, 29 and 61 TCR-sequenced participants, respectively, were included in these subgroups.

The CDR3 regions of human TCRbeta chains were analyzed by immunosequencing. For the original study's pipeline: Repertoire TCRs were checked for matches against a reference library of SARS-CoV-2-specific TCRs that had been generated using the MIRA antigen-specificity platform. Breadth was defined as the fraction of unique TCRs that were SARS-CoV-2-associated, and depth was defined as the fraction of total T cells that were SARS-CoV-2-associated. Using the MIRA data, every spike-specific TCR was mapped to the spike region that the TCR reacted to and assigned to either a CD4 or a CD8 class. Log10-transformed breadth and depth values were compared by one-way ANOVA with Sidak's multiple comparisons tests. This immuneACCESS table, as held by TCRdb, lists in-frame sequences with V and J called but not all clones. Of the missing ones, under half trace to an unresolved V gene in checked studies; the others have no known cause. The V and J calls and the clone size are those of that table, but D and trimming were determined from the DNA. Here the sample has around 97,000 clones; around 91% occur a single time. 45% of the sample is taken by the ten largest.

In its sample, this clone was seen once. The clone's antigen remains unknown. Per-base qualities were not stored, and no clone one base away is much larger. Unmatched junction bases come to 0, with V trimmed by 0 bases and J by 6 bases. Including cysteine and phenylalanine, the CDR3 has 14 amino acids. Solely the CDR3 DNA is kept, with 42 bases framed from the first base. The germline V gene gives CDR1 as SGHRS and CDR2 as YFSETQ. The sample's time point label, decoded: baseline before first vaccination. Vaccinee samples were obtained from the UK trials COV001 and COV002, which included a single-blind randomized controlled phase 2/3 trial of AZD1222 (ChAdOx1 nCoV-19) in healthy adults. Trial participant PBMC samples were collected at day 0 and day 28 after the second dose for TCRbeta chain sequencing. General conclusions and limits of the study: Only a handful of AZD1222 recipients were SARS-CoV-2 seropositive at baseline, limiting conclusions about previously exposed vaccinees. CD4 TCRs associated with the vaccine covered the entire spike protein, and the dominant responses were in regions 160-218 and 743-854. A significant rise in spike-specific TCR breadth and depth was observed after two AZD1222 doses relative to day 0 and relative to MenACWY recipients. No day 14 peak-response samples were available, so repertoires were characterized only after the peak T cell response. Participants were mostly white British, with more females than males. The authors suggested clonal diversity may have been underestimated. The 56-69-year group was small, and its depth increase did not reach significance, likely because of low power. Reportedly, almost half of the unique spike-specific TCRs recognized epitopes lying outside the regions that are mutated in the B.1.351 and B.1.1.7 variants.

This sample comprised peripheral blood, obtained on day 0 of AZD1222 vaccination. The chain uses TRBV5-1 and TRBJ2-2; a stretch of 9 junction bases matches TRBD1. This TCR derives from an adult in good health. The CDR3 protein is CASSLGQGAGELFF. The DNA sequence reads TGCGCCAGCAGCTTGGGACAGGGGGCCGGGGAGCTGTTTTTT.